The 25 T cell receptor beta chains below all came from one sample that was sequenced in a study of shared clonotypes between healthy human individuals. Using immunoSEQ multiplex PCR, the repertoire was profiled, and TCRdb retains in-frame clones only, with some absent. The repertoire holds roughly 2.2 million clones, with over 90% as singletons. Material: naive CD4+ T cells from PBMCs. Subset described: CD45RA+ positively selected. The source is a young man in good health. Some clones in this sample may be carry-over from other donors' samples.

The CDR3 DNA sequence: TGTGCCTGGAAGGACAGGGTGGTTTACGAGCAGTACTTC. This gives the protein CAWKDRVVYEQYF. The chain couples TRBV30 to TRBJ2-7; 8 nucleotides align to TRBD1. Germline V gene data show CDR1 as GTSNPN and CDR2 as SVGIG (reference sequence). CDR3 size: 13 residues. V lost 4 bases, J lost 4 bases, and 6 bases stayed unmatched.

This clone has just one count. The V and J genes are TRBV29-1 and TRBJ2-7, with D perhaps TRBD1 or TRBD2 (6 bases each). CDR1 is SQVTM and CDR2 is ANQGSEA in the germline V gene. V was shortened by 5 bases and J by 3 bases, with 11 bases between the two germline ends. The CDR3 is 12 amino acids. As DNA, the CDR3 is TGCAGCGTTATGGAGGGGGTCTACGAGCAGTACTTC. Translation gives CSVMEGVYEQYF.

Only one count was recorded for this clone. The rearrangement uses TRBV4-3 and TRBJ2-7, with TRBD1 matching 9 bases. Germline loops: CDR1 LGHNA, CDR2 YSLEER. The CDR3 is 16 amino acids. The V segment lost 0 bases and the J segment 4 bases; nucleotides outside the gene matches: 7. The CDR3 reads CASSQDRTDRGYEQYF. CDR3 nucleotide sequence: TGCGCCAGCAGCCAAGATCGGACGGACAGGGGATACGAGCAGTACTTC.

CDR3 coding DNA: TGTGCCAGCAGCCATCGGGAGGGCAATCAGCCCCAGCATTTT. This gives the protein CASSHREGNQPQHF. The chain combines TRBV27 with TRBJ1-5; no definite D call. There are 14 residues in the CDR3. V lost 6 bases, J lost 2 bases, and 11 bases lay in between. Germline values: CDR1 MNHEY, CDR2 SMNVEV (reference sequence).

V is TRBV7-3 and J is TRBJ1-1; possible D gene TRBD1, 5 bases. V shed 5 bases and J shed 0 bases, with 13 bases lying between them. The CDR3 has 15 residues. Germline loops: CDR1 SGHTA, CDR2 FQGTGA. The CDR3 here is CASSQGSSMNTEAFF. CDR3 nucleotide sequence: TGTGCCAGCAGCCAGGGCAGTAGCATGAACACTGAAGCTTTCTTT.

V gene TRBV18 combines with J gene TRBJ2-7; no definite D call. The ends were cut back, 3 bases at V and 0 bases at J, with 9 bases in the middle. Germline lookup yields CDR1 KGHSH and CDR2 LQKENI. The CDR3 length is 14 residues. The DNA of the CDR3 is TGTGCCAGCTCACCTCATCTAGGCTCCTACGAGCAGTACTTC. It yields the protein CASSPHLGSYEQYF.

This chain links TRBV28 with TRBJ2-2; D not certain. Looked up from germline, CDR1 is MDHEN and CDR2 is SYDVKM. The CDR3 spans 10 residues. V was pared by 9 bases and J by 6 bases, with 5 bases between. For the CDR3, the DNA is TGTGCCAGTGGGGCCGGGGAGCTGTTTTTT. Protein: CASGAGELFF.

The chain joins TRBV28 to TRBJ2-5, with TRBD1 matching over 8 bases. V was pared by 3 bases and J by 5 bases, with 2 bases of the junction left unmatched. Germline CDR1 MDHEN, CDR2 SYDVKM. The CDR3 runs 13 residues. Written as DNA, the CDR3 is TGTGCCAGCAGTTTCCGGGACAGGGAGACCCAGTACTTC. This gives the protein CASSFRDRETQYF.

Worth noting for this clone: Different DNA sequences within this sample yield the same CDR3. The rearrangement links TRBV18 to TRBJ2-5; perhaps TRBD2 as D (6 bases). From germline, CDR1 is KGHSH and CDR2 LQKENI. This CDR3 contains 13 residues. V lost 3 bases to trimming and J lost 5 bases, with 10 bases between them. CDR3 in DNA: TGTGCCAGCTCACCGGGGGGTCCGGAGACCCAGTACTTC. Translating gives CASSPGGPETQYF.

This clone was counted a single time. The gene calls are TRBV27 and TRBJ2-7; 11 bases line up with TRBD2. Germline V lookup: CDR1 MNHEY, CDR2 SMNVEV (reference sequence). The CDR3 is 16 residues long. V dropped 8 bases and J dropped 2; count of bases not matched to a gene: 11. The CDR3 nucleotides read TGTGCCAGCGGATCCAGACTAGCGGGAACCGCCTACGAGCAGTACTTC. Protein: CASGSRLAGTAYEQYF.

The rearrangement uses TRBV6-5 and TRBJ1-3; no firm D call. V lost 0 bases and J lost 8, with 8 bases in between. The germline V gene encodes CDR1 MNHEY and CDR2 SVGAGI. The CDR3 consists of 13 residues. CDR3 region: CASSYSRSDTIYF. CDR3 sequence (DNA): TGTGCCAGCAGTTACTCACGGTCGGACACCATATATTTT.

The chain employs TRBV11-3 and TRBJ2-3, with D unresolved. The CDR3 contains 14 residues. Trimming shortened V by 0 bases and J by 2 bases, and 6 bases separated the two germline ends. Germline V gives CDR1 SGHNT, CDR2 YENEEA. DNA for the CDR3: TGTGCCAGCAGCTTAGAGGCGGCCACAGATACGCAGTATTTT. Translating it yields CASSLEAATDTQYF.

This clone was picked up one time. The chain combines TRBV9 with TRBJ2-5; D is tentatively TRBD1 or TRBD2 (6 bases each). CDR1 is SGDLS, CDR2 YYNGEE, per germline. The CDR3 spans 17 residues. V was trimmed by 0 bases and J by 2 bases, leaving 17 bases between them. The chain's CDR3 is CASSVAPGGLLQETQYF. As DNA, the CDR3 is TGTGCCAGCAGCGTAGCACCCGGGGGCCTATTACAAGAGACCCAGTACTTC.

The rearrangement joins TRBV14 to TRBJ2-7; no definite D call. There are 14 residues in the CDR3. Germline V CDR1 and CDR2: SGHDN, FVKESK. V was pared by 1 base and J by 4 bases, with 11 bases between. This CDR3 is CASSQVVSGYEQYF. CDR3 DNA sequence: TGTGCCAGCAGCCAAGTCGTATCCGGGTACGAGCAGTACTTC.

The chain combines TRBV30 with TRBJ2-7; TRBD1 matches 10 bases. The junction had 13 bases not matched to a gene; V was cut back by 5 bases and J by 6 bases. The germline gives CDR1 GTSNPN, CDR2 SVGIG (reference sequence). The CDR3 runs 15 residues. Here the CDR3 DNA reads TGTGCCTGGGAACCGTCCGGGACAGGGGCGGTCGAGCAGTACTTC. This encodes CAWEPSGTGAVEQYF. Looking up the rest from reference TRBV30 and TRBJ2-7 gives the full variable domain: SQTIHQWPATLVQPVGSPLSLECTVEGTSNPNLYWYRQAAGRGLQLLFYSVGIGQISSEVPQNLSASRPQDRQFILSSKKLLLSDSGFYLCAWEPSGTGAVEQYFGPGTRLTVT.

This sequence joins TRBV6-6 and TRBJ1-3; no clear D gene. Germline assignment: CDR1 MNHNY and CDR2 SVGAGI (reference sequence). Trimming stripped 6 bases from V and 0 bases from J, with 12 bases between. This CDR3 spans 15 amino acids. The CDR3 nucleotides read TGTGCCAGCAGACGGTTGGAAACCTCTGGAAACACCATATATTTT. Its translation is CASRRLETSGNTIYF.

The chain links TRBV6-5 to TRBJ2-6; the D is unclear. The CDR3 spans 15 residues. Trimming removed 2 bases from V and 1 base from J, with 6 bases in between. Germline CDR1 MNHEY, CDR2 SVGAGI. The CDR3 bases are TGTGCCAGCAGTTACGACACGTCTGGGGCCAACGTCCTGACTTTC. Translation: CASSYDTSGANVLTF.

V and J are TRBV11-1 and TRBJ2-2, with D tentatively TRBD2 (6 bases). Germline V gene data show CDR1 as SGHAT and CDR2 as FQDESV (reference sequence). V was cut by 5 bases and J by 0 bases, with 13 bases left in between. The CDR3 covers 16 residues. Written as DNA, the CDR3 is TGTGCCAGCAGCCGGGGGACGGCCACGAACACCGGGGAGCTGTTTTTT. Encoded protein: CASSRGTATNTGELFF.

The rearrangement joins TRBV7-3 to TRBJ2-7; 7 positions match TRBD2. CDR3 size: 16 residues. Germline loops: CDR1 SGHTA, CDR2 FQGTGA. Trimming cost V 5 bases and J 3 bases; bases outside gene matches: 13. The CDR3 is CASSPRAGGRGYEQYF. DNA of the CDR3: TGTGCCAGCAGCCCCCGGGCGGGCGGGAGAGGCTACGAGCAGTACTTC.

The chain joins TRBV6-1 to TRBJ1-2; possible D gene TRBD1, 6 bases. CDR1 and CDR2 from the germline V gene are MNHNS and SASEGT. CDR3 length equals 14 residues. V gave up 7 bases and J gave up 4 bases, with 16 bases separating them. In nucleotides, the CDR3 is TGTGCCAGCACCTACCTGACAGGCACCTATGGCTACACCTTC. Protein product: CASTYLTGTYGYTF.

The chain carries TRBV7-6 and TRBJ2-1; D may be TRBD1 or TRBD2 (6 bases each). The germline V and J ends were trimmed by 5 bases and 6 bases, with 17 bases remaining between them. The CDR3 has 15 amino acids. Germline assignment: CDR1 SGHVS and CDR2 FNYEAQ. The CDR3 protein is CASSPRVGGPNEQFF. The CDR3 bases are TGTGCCAGCAGCCCCCGTGTTGGGGGGCCCAATGAGCAGTTCTTC.

The genes are TRBV10-3 and TRBJ1-1, with D possibly matching TRBD1 (6 bases). Deletions cut 5 bases from V and 0 bases from J, with 10 bases between. This CDR3 contains 14 residues. The V gene's germline CDR1 is ENHRY and CDR2 SYGVKD. CDR3 bases: TGTGCCATCAGTCCAGGGGCCATGAACACTGAAGCTTTCTTT. Residues: CAISPGAMNTEAFF.

The chain combines TRBV5-1 with TRBJ2-1, with 8 bases matching TRBD2. Losses at the gene ends were 5 bases for V and 6 bases for J; bases not matched to a gene: 19. This CDR3 has 18 residues. Germline loops: CDR1 SGHRS, CDR2 YFSETQ. CDR3 nucleotides: TGCGCCAGCAGACCGTCTCTGGATTTCAGCGGGAGACTCAATGAGCAGTTCTTC. Translating gives CASRPSLDFSGRLNEQFF.

The J gene is TRBJ2-4, the V gene TRBV5-1; 9 bases line up with TRBD2. The V segment lost 0 bases and the J segment 8 bases; nucleotides outside the gene matches: 3. The CDR3 consists of 14 residues. From germline, CDR1 is SGHRS and CDR2 YFSETQ. The CDR3 reads CASSLVVAGDIQYF. The CDR3 DNA reads as TGCGCCAGCAGCTTGGTGGTAGCGGGAGACATTCAGTACTTC.

The count of this clone is one. The chain employs TRBV11-1 and TRBJ2-1, with 13 bases lining up with TRBD2. The CDR3 is made up of 18 amino acids. Germline V gene lookup returns CDR1 SGHAT and CDR2 FQDESV (reference sequence). V dropped 4 bases and J dropped 0; count of bases not matched to a gene: 6. The CDR3: CASSSQWTSGGSYNEQFF. Written as DNA, the CDR3 is TGTGCCAGCAGCTCCCAGTGGACTAGCGGGGGCTCCTACAATGAGCAGTTCTTC.